The clone carrying this T cell receptor (beta chain) was observed many times. TCRdb analysed the RT-PCR reads with MiXCR anew, one entry per CDR3 protein. Counted here are about 680,000 distinct CDR3 sequences, approximately 15% occurring once; the ten biggest clones make up 3.6%. Germline trimming cut 6 bases from V and 2 bases from J; bases unmatched to any gene: 6. The CDR3 spans 15 residues. Germline CDR1 and CDR2: MRHNA and SNTAGT. The sample was memory CD4+ T cells from blood. This sequence was found in a female donor in good health, serving as a healthy control. The V gene is TRBV6-4, the J gene TRBJ1-2, with 10 bases fitting TRBD1. The chain's CDR3 is CASRGGTGDNYGYTF. CDR3 DNA: TGTGCCAGCAGAGGAGGGACAGGGGACAACTATGGCTACACCTTC.